The rows below give T cell receptor beta chains drawn from one sample of a study of blood T cell repertoires in COVID-19. TCRdb keeps only in-frame clones here, not all; method: immunoSEQ multiplex PCR. Of about 150,000 clones detected, approximately 92% appear once; the ten largest clones hold over 12%. Sequencing was performed on peripheral blood. These receptors were obtained from a woman aged 40 to 55 with acute or convalescent COVID-19. Each CDR3 is given with its conserved first and last residue. The D gene is left open where the match is weak. Size is stated for part of the rows, as once, few or many counts, or as a class when the clone is expanded.

J gene: TRBJ2-4; D gene: -; V gene: TRBV5-8; clone size: -; CDR3 protein: CASSLPPRETKNIQYF; CDR3 DNA: TGTGCCAGCAGCTTACCCCCCCGGGAAACCAAAAACATTCAGTACTTC
J gene: TRBJ2-1; D gene: -; V gene: TRBV19; clone size: -; CDR3 protein: CASRRDRHNEQFF; CDR3 DNA: TGTGCCAGTAGGCGAGACAGACACAATGAGCAGTTCTTC
J gene: TRBJ2-7; D gene: -; V gene: TRBV7-2; clone size: -; CDR3 protein: CASSLLGAPDYEQYF; CDR3 DNA: TGTGCCAGCAGCTTGTTAGGAGCGCCAGACTACGAGCAGTACTTC
J gene: TRBJ1-4; D gene: -; V gene: TRBV2; clone size: -; CDR3 protein: CASSKKEREKLFF; CDR3 DNA: TGTGCCAGCAGTAAGAAAGAGAGGGAAAAACTGTTTTTT
J gene: TRBJ1-1; D gene: TRBD1; V gene: TRBV2; clone size: -; CDR3 protein: CASSTGGPNTEAFF; CDR3 DNA: TGTGCCAGCAGTACAGGGGGACCGAACACTGAAGCTTTCTTT
J gene: TRBJ1-6; D gene: -; V gene: TRBV4-1; clone size: -; CDR3 protein: CASSQVFSSPLHF; CDR3 DNA: TGCGCCAGCAGCCAAGTCTTTTCTTCACCCCTCCACTTT
J gene: TRBJ2-7; D gene: -; V gene: TRBV27; clone size: -; CDR3 protein: CASSVGRYYEQYF; CDR3 DNA: TGTGCCAGCTCCGTGGGGCGATACTACGAGCAGTACTTC
J gene: TRBJ2-1; D gene: TRBD2; V gene: TRBV9; clone size: -; CDR3 protein: CASSVATGAGVVGNEQFF; CDR3 DNA: TGTGCCAGCAGCGTAGCTACGGGAGCGGGAGTTGTTGGTAATGAGCAGTTCTTC
J gene: TRBJ2-3; D gene: TRBD2; V gene: TRBV19; clone size: medium-sized; CDR3 protein: CASNQWGGGGHTQYF; CDR3 DNA: TGTGCCAGTAATCAATGGGGCGGGGGGGGCCATACGCAGTATTTT
J gene: TRBJ2-3; D gene: -; V gene: TRBV5-1; clone size: -; CDR3 protein: CASSEDRGGITDTQYF; CDR3 DNA: TGCGCCAGCAGCGAAGACAGGGGAGGGATCACAGATACGCAGTATTTT
J gene: TRBJ1-5; D gene: -; V gene: TRBV27; clone size: -; CDR3 protein: CASSIGEGQPQHF; CDR3 DNA: TGTGCCAGCAGTATAGGCGAGGGTCAGCCCCAGCATTTT
J gene: TRBJ2-3; D gene: TRBD2; V gene: TRBV6-5; clone size: -; CDR3 protein: CASSYVASGDTDTQYF; CDR3 DNA: TGTGCCAGCAGTTACGTGGCTAGCGGGGACACAGATACGCAGTATTTT
J gene: TRBJ2-7; D gene: TRBD2; V gene: TRBV3-1/TRBV3-2; clone size: -; CDR3 protein: CASSPFGGSRNEQYF; CDR3 DNA: TGTGCCAGCAGCCCTTTTGGCGGGAGTAGGAACGAGCAGTACTTC
J gene: TRBJ1-1; D gene: -; V gene: TRBV19; clone size: -; CDR3 protein: CASSISTANTEAFF; CDR3 DNA: TGTGCCAGTAGTATCTCAACAGCTAACACTGAAGCTTTCTTT
J gene: TRBJ1-2; D gene: -; V gene: TRBV24-1; clone size: -; CDR3 protein: CATSDLRGGYTF; CDR3 DNA: TGTGCCACCAGTGATTTGCGGGGTGGCTACACCTTC
J gene: TRBJ2-6; D gene: -; V gene: TRBV21-1; clone size: -; CDR3 protein: CASSKRTAGANVLTF; CDR3 DNA: TGTGCCAGCAGCAAACGGACAGCCGGGGCCAACGTCCTGACTTTC
J gene: TRBJ1-3; D gene: -; V gene: TRBV7-9; clone size: -; CDR3 protein: CASSPQGDGNTIYF; CDR3 DNA: TGTGCCAGCAGCCCACAGGGTGATGGAAACACCATATATTTT
J gene: TRBJ2-3; D gene: TRBD2; V gene: TRBV6-1; clone size: -; CDR3 protein: CASSEARTSGDTQYF; CDR3 DNA: TGTGCCAGCAGTGAAGCCCGGACTAGCGGAGATACGCAGTATTTT
J gene: TRBJ2-2; D gene: -; V gene: TRBV3-1/TRBV3-2; clone size: -; CDR3 protein: CASSQGHRSRELFF; CDR3 DNA: TGTGCCAGCAGCCAAGGTCACAGGTCGAGGGAGCTGTTTTTT
J gene: TRBJ2-2; D gene: -; V gene: TRBV11-3; clone size: -; CDR3 protein: CASSDSPNTGELFF; CDR3 DNA: TGTGCCAGCTCTGACAGTCCGAACACCGGGGAGCTGTTTTTT
J gene: TRBJ2-7; D gene: -; V gene: TRBV5-1; clone size: -; CDR3 protein: CASSAGSGHRDEQYF; CDR3 DNA: TGCGCCAGCAGCGCCGGGTCGGGACATCGAGACGAGCAGTACTTC
J gene: TRBJ2-1; D gene: TRBD2; V gene: TRBV4-2; clone size: -; CDR3 protein: CASSQVGAGVDEQFF; CDR3 DNA: TGTGCCAGCAGCCAAGTGGGAGCGGGAGTAGACGAGCAGTTCTTC
J gene: TRBJ2-7; D gene: TRBD1; V gene: TRBV7-9; clone size: -; CDR3 protein: CASSPRTGYEQYF; CDR3 DNA: TGTGCCAGCAGCCCGAGGACAGGCTACGAGCAGTACTTC
J gene: TRBJ2-7; D gene: TRBD2; V gene: TRBV9; clone size: -; CDR3 protein: CASSVDGGDYEQYF; CDR3 DNA: TGTGCCAGCAGCGTAGACGGGGGGGACTACGAGCAGTACTTC
J gene: TRBJ1-4; D gene: TRBD1; V gene: TRBV30; clone size: -; CDR3 protein: CASGQENEKLFF; CDR3 DNA: TGTGCCTCGGGACAGGAAAATGAAAAACTGTTTTTT
J gene: TRBJ2-4; D gene: TRBD1; V gene: TRBV5-1; clone size: -; CDR3 protein: CASSSGQEEIF; CDR3 DNA: TGCGCCAGCAGCTCCGGACAGGAGGAGATTTTC
J gene: TRBJ1-2; D gene: -; V gene: TRBV20-1; clone size: once; CDR3 protein: CSASSPTGNYGYTF; CDR3 DNA: TGCAGTGCTAGTTCTCCCACAGGGAACTATGGCTACACCTTC
J gene: TRBJ2-7; D gene: TRBD2; V gene: TRBV4-1; clone size: -; CDR3 protein: CASSQEQLAGENEQYF; CDR3 DNA: TGCGCCAGCAGCCAAGAGCAACTAGCGGGAGAGAACGAGCAGTACTTC
J gene: TRBJ2-3; D gene: -; V gene: TRBV15; clone size: -; CDR3 protein: CATSRSGTSPDTQYF; CDR3 DNA: TGTGCCACCAGCAGATCCGGGACTTCCCCAGATACGCAGTATTTT
J gene: TRBJ2-7; D gene: TRBD2; V gene: TRBV29-1; clone size: -; CDR3 protein: CSAVSGSYEQYF; CDR3 DNA: TGCAGCGCAGTTAGCGGGAGCTACGAGCAGTACTTC
J gene: TRBJ2-1; D gene: -; V gene: TRBV25-1; clone size: -; CDR3 protein: CASSVDSLSYNEQFF; CDR3 DNA: TGTGCCAGCAGTGTTGACAGTCTCTCCTACAATGAGCAGTTCTTC
J gene: TRBJ1-2; D gene: TRBD1; V gene: TRBV30; clone size: -; CDR3 protein: CAWSVRGRQGRQGYTF; CDR3 DNA: TGTGCCTGGAGTGTACGAGGTCGACAGGGGCGTCAGGGCTACACCTTC
J gene: TRBJ1-4; D gene: -; V gene: TRBV9; clone size: once; CDR3 protein: CASSPEGRGMWEKLFF; CDR3 DNA: TGTGCCAGCAGCCCAGAAGGGAGGGGGATGTGGGAAAAACTGTTTTTT
J gene: TRBJ2-1; D gene: TRBD1; V gene: TRBV9; clone size: -; CDR3 protein: CASSLNVGTGVANEQFF; CDR3 DNA: TGTGCCAGCAGCCTCAACGTTGGGACAGGTGTCGCCAATGAGCAGTTCTTC
J gene: TRBJ1-2; D gene: -; V gene: TRBV25-1; clone size: -; CDR3 protein: CASSYGDDYGYTF; CDR3 DNA: TGTGCCAGCAGTTACGGAGACGACTATGGCTACACCTTC
J gene: TRBJ1-5; D gene: -; V gene: TRBV12-3/TRBV12-4; clone size: -; CDR3 protein: CASRGGNQPQHF; CDR3 DNA: TGTGCCAGTCGTGGGGGGAATCAGCCCCAGCATTTT
J gene: TRBJ2-4; D gene: TRBD1; V gene: TRBV5-5; clone size: -; CDR3 protein: CASSSSSQGDIQYF; CDR3 DNA: TGTGCCAGCAGCTCCTCGTCACAGGGGGACATTCAGTACTTC
J gene: TRBJ2-1; D gene: TRBD1; V gene: TRBV19; clone size: -; CDR3 protein: CASSIVDRGPNEQFF; CDR3 DNA: TGTGCCAGTAGTATAGTGGACAGGGGGCCGAATGAGCAGTTCTTC
J gene: TRBJ2-3; D gene: -; V gene: TRBV12-5; clone size: -; CDR3 protein: CASGLPLGQPTDTQYF; CDR3 DNA: TGTGCTAGTGGTTTGCCGCTCGGACAGCCCACAGATACGCAGTATTTT
J gene: TRBJ2-2; D gene: TRBD1; V gene: TRBV2; clone size: -; CDR3 protein: CARGQVNTGELFF; CDR3 DNA: TGTGCCAGGGGACAGGTGAACACCGGGGAGCTGTTTTTT
J gene: TRBJ1-4; D gene: -; V gene: TRBV6-2/TRBV6-3; clone size: once; CDR3 protein: CASSPPGRDEKLFF; CDR3 DNA: TGTGCCAGCAGTCCCCCCGGGAGAGATGAAAAACTGTTTTTT
J gene: TRBJ2-1; D gene: TRBD2; V gene: TRBV7-2; clone size: -; CDR3 protein: CASSLVAGGSTNEQFF; CDR3 DNA: TGTGCCAGCAGCTTGGTAGCGGGGGGGTCTACCAATGAGCAGTTCTTC
J gene: TRBJ1-1; D gene: TRBD1; V gene: TRBV29-1; clone size: -; CDR3 protein: CSFRGRGDTEAFF; CDR3 DNA: TGCAGCTTCAGGGGGCGCGGGGACACTGAAGCTTTCTTT
J gene: TRBJ2-7; D gene: -; V gene: TRBV5-4; clone size: -; CDR3 protein: CASSLVAQGSYEQYF; CDR3 DNA: TGTGCCAGCAGCTTGGTGGCACAGGGCTCCTACGAGCAGTACTTC
J gene: TRBJ1-5; D gene: -; V gene: TRBV6-5; clone size: -; CDR3 protein: CASSYSTGSYQPQHF; CDR3 DNA: TGTGCCAGCAGTTACTCGACAGGTTCCTATCAGCCCCAGCATTTT
J gene: TRBJ2-2; D gene: TRBD1; V gene: TRBV19; clone size: -; CDR3 protein: CASRPQGGVSTGELFF; CDR3 DNA: TGTGCCAGTAGACCCCAAGGGGGCGTAAGCACCGGGGAGCTGTTTTTT
J gene: TRBJ2-1; D gene: TRBD2; V gene: TRBV6-2/TRBV6-3; clone size: -; CDR3 protein: CASSPEGTSFYNEQFF; CDR3 DNA: TGTGCCAGCAGCCCTGAGGGGACTAGTTTCTACAATGAGCAGTTCTTC
J gene: TRBJ2-1; D gene: -; V gene: TRBV20-1; clone size: -; CDR3 protein: CSASLVSPAYNEQFF; CDR3 DNA: TGCAGTGCTAGTCTCGTGTCGCCGGCCTACAATGAGCAGTTCTTC
J gene: TRBJ2-7; D gene: -; V gene: TRBV11-2; clone size: once; CDR3 protein: CASSLVPGFEQYF; CDR3 DNA: TGTGCCAGCAGCTTAGTCCCAGGCTTCGAGCAGTACTTC
J gene: TRBJ1-2; D gene: -; V gene: TRBV5-6; clone size: -; CDR3 protein: CASSLGVRGSYGYTF; CDR3 DNA: TGTGCCAGCAGCTTGGGGGTCAGGGGAAGCTATGGCTACACCTTC
J gene: TRBJ2-7; D gene: TRBD2; V gene: TRBV10-3; clone size: -; CDR3 protein: CAISASGSYEQYF; CDR3 DNA: TGTGCCATCTCGGCTAGCGGATCCTACGAGCAGTACTTC
J gene: TRBJ2-1; D gene: -; V gene: TRBV6-1; clone size: -; CDR3 protein: CASSEEGHEQFF; CDR3 DNA: TGTGCCAGCAGTGAGGAGGGTCATGAGCAGTTCTTC
J gene: TRBJ1-2; D gene: -; V gene: TRBV6-5; clone size: -; CDR3 protein: CASSYPGNLYGYTF; CDR3 DNA: TGTGCCAGCAGTTACCCCGGGAACCTCTATGGCTACACCTTC
J gene: TRBJ2-1; D gene: TRBD1; V gene: TRBV6-5; clone size: -; CDR3 protein: CASSYAGQGYNEQFF; CDR3 DNA: TGTGCCAGCAGTTACGCCGGACAGGGATACAATGAGCAGTTCTTC
J gene: TRBJ2-3; D gene: TRBD2; V gene: TRBV5-1; clone size: -; CDR3 protein: CASSGGLAGGFIDTQYF; CDR3 DNA: TGCGCCAGCAGCGGCGGACTAGCGGGGGGCTTTATTGATACGCAGTATTTT